This T cell receptor (beta chain) emerged from a study of blood T cell repertoires in COVID-19. Source study methods: Estimated nucleated cell counts came from reference gene primer amplification. The assay was immunoSEQ multiplex PCR, and TCRdb's table has in-frame clones only and misses some. V and J calls and clone size are those listed in that table; D and trimming were worked out from the DNA. The data show fewer than 350,000 clones, with approximately 91% seen just once and under 3% held by the top ten. Participants, roughly 18 to 89 years old, spanned fewer than 25 US areas. CDR3 length: 15 residues. The V gene's germline CDR1 is MNHNY and CDR2 SVGAGI (reference sequence). The trim removed 6 bases at V and 2 bases at J, leaving 7 bases unmatched.

The sequence derives from a woman aged 40 to 50 with acute COVID-19. Sequenced sample: PBMCs or T cells enriched from blood (not recorded which). This chain joins TRBV6-6 and TRBJ2-1; TRBD1 agrees at 7 bases. CDR3 region: CASSNTGVTYNEQFF. As DNA, the CDR3 is TGTGCCAGCAGCAACACAGGGGTCACCTACAATGAGCAGTTCTTC.